This T cell receptor beta chain was profiled in a study of monozygotic twins with cystic fibrosis. Overall study: With approximately 15 PCR cycles, barcoded libraries came from about 3 micrograms of fragmented DNA. Whole-study results and caveats: Co-twins had the most similar V usage for 13 of 16 pairs, J for 8. Nucleotide-identical clonotype sharing was significantly higher within monozygotic CF twin pairs than between unrelated CF individuals. The repertoire was suggested to be naive-dominated, clonality median approximately 0.009.

Method: immunoSEQ multiplex PCR; TCRdb's copy keeps in-frame clones and lacks some. The sample lists 30,000 to 40,000 clones; approximately 96% were seen once. Turning to this clone: Its specificity is not known.

Sequencing input: blood. This clonotype originated in a girl between 2 and 10 years old with cystic fibrosis.

CDR3 in amino acids: CASSFSPSMGTF. As DNA, the CDR3 is TGTGCCAGCAGCTTTTCCCCCTCGATGGGGACCTTC. This rearrangement joins TRBV11-3 to TRBJ1-2; unclear D gene. The CDR3 loop spans 12 amino acids. Germline assignment: CDR1 SGHNT and CDR2 YENEEA. V dropped 3 bases and J dropped 14 bases, with 16 bases sitting between them. Filled out from reference TRBV11-3 and TRBJ1-2, the complete variable domain reads EAGVVQSPRYKIIEKKQPVAFWCNPISGHNTLYWYLQNLGQGPELLIRYENEEAVDDSQLPKDRFSAERLKGVDSTLKIQPAELGDSAVYLCASSFSPSMGTFGSGTRLTVV.